Sequencing of this T cell receptor beta chain was carried out in a study of HIV-infected patients and healthy controls. Study-wide results and caveats: The authors saw processing only sixteen HIV-infected individuals as a major limitation on generality. Compared with untreated HIV+ repertoires, healthy controls showed roughly threefold more distinct CDR3s and higher Shannon diversity.

Roughly three months, about 14 weeks, into antiretroviral therapy, follow-up blood was collected. Whole blood was used without fractionation, so all unsorted peripheral T cells were included. V lost 0 bases and J lost 5, with 11 bases in between. CDR3 size: 14 residues. Germline V lookup: CDR1 SGHKS, CDR2 YYEKEE (reference sequence). This clonotype was seen repeatedly, ten times or more. What it recognizes is unknown. cDNA was made from about 500 ng RNA using alpha and beta constant primers. Separate chain-specific third strand synthesis with multiplexing indices produced the alpha and beta libraries. A 5' RACE adapter with a random hexamer and the SP2 primer site was joined to cDNA. The SP2 site served as the priming point for second strand synthesis. TCRdb passed the 5' RACE reads through MiXCR, listing each CDR3 protein once. Here the sample spans 18,000 or so distinct CDR3 sequences, more than 7.5% being singletons.

The TCR sequence derives from an adult with HIV infection. The genes are TRBV5-5 and TRBJ2-5, with D hard to call. Material: blood, obtained during antiretroviral therapy. The CDR3 nucleotides are TGTGCCAGCAGCTTGGAGGCCCTGTGGGAGACCCAGTACTTC. Protein product: CASSLEALWETQYF. The full variable domain, with the rest looked up from reference TRBV5-5 and TRBJ2-5, is DAGVTQSPTHLIKTRGQQVTLRCSPISGHKSVSWYQQVLGQGPQFIFQYYEKEERGRGNFPDRFSARQFPNYSSELNVNALLLGDSALYLCASSLEALWETQYFGPGTRLLVL.